Each of the 9 T cell receptor beta chains below was sequenced from the same sample in a study of blood T cell repertoires in COVID-19. Clones were sequenced by immunoSEQ multiplex PCR, and TCRdb holds only the in-frame ones, with some missing. The sample lists fewer than 200,000 clones; 76% were seen once. The sample taken for sequencing was peripheral blood. These receptors were taken from a woman aged 80 or older with acute or convalescent COVID-19.

This clone was counted a single time. The chain combines TRBV5-1 with TRBJ2-1; 11 bases are shared with TRBD2. Per the germline V gene, CDR1 is SGHRS and CDR2 is YFSETQ. The CDR3 loop spans 16 amino acids. The V gene end was trimmed by 5 bases and the J gene end by 1 base; junction bases not matched to a gene: 5. The CDR3 DNA is TGCGCCAGCAGGGCCACTAGCGGGGGTTCCTACAATGAGCAGTTCTTC. It codes for CASRATSGGSYNEQFF.

The chain recombines TRBV10-3 with TRBJ1-1; 7 bases map to TRBD1. V was pared by 7 bases and J by 1 base, with 3 bases of the junction left unmatched. The CDR3 extends over 13 amino acids. Germline CDR1 reads ENHRY; CDR2 reads SYGVKD. The CDR3 nucleotides read TGTGCCATCACCGGACAGGAGAACACTGAAGCTTTCTTT. Its translation: CAITGQENTEAFF.

J is TRBJ1-1 and V is TRBV5-1; D gene uncertain. The CDR3 extends over 15 amino acids. The germline V gene encodes CDR1 SGHRS and CDR2 YFSETQ. Trimming left V 3 bases short and J 1 base short, with 13 bases between. CDR3 sequence (DNA): TGCGCCAGCAGCTCCGGGCATGGAGGGAACACTGAAGCTTTCTTT. Its protein product is CASSSGHGGNTEAFF. The whole variable domain, remainder taken from reference TRBV5-1 and TRBJ1-1, is KAGVTQTPRYLIKTRGQQVTLSCSPISGHRSVSWYQQTPGQGLQFLFEYFSETQRNKGNFPGRFSGRQFSNSRSEMNVSTLELGDSALYLCASSSGHGGNTEAFFGQGTRLTVV.

The chain combines TRBV6-1 with TRBJ2-7; D is perhaps TRBD2 (6 bases). This CDR3 comprises 15 residues. Between the trimmed V and J ends, which lost 0 bases and 3 bases, there was a span of 12 bases. CDR1 MNHNS and CDR2 SASEGT come from the germline V gene. CDR3 DNA sequence: TGTGCCAGCAGTGAAGCGACGGGAGAGGTCTACGAGCAGTACTTC. Translating it yields CASSEATGEVYEQYF.

The genes are TRBV12-3 or TRBV12-4 and TRBJ1-2; no definite D call. The V end lost 5 bases, the J end lost 4 bases, and 8 bases lay between the germline ends. The CDR3 has 12 amino acids. CDR3 in DNA: TGTGCCAGCAGTCTTCGAGGCTATGGCTACACCTTC. Protein sequence: CASSLRGYGYTF.

The chain combines TRBV18 with TRBJ1-2; a weak D match, TRBD1 (5 bases). Deletions cut 2 bases from V and 4 bases from J, with 11 bases between. Germline CDR1 and CDR2: KGHSH and LQKENI. This CDR3 is 14 amino acids long. DNA of the CDR3: TGTGCCAGCTCACCAGGGGAAGACAGCTATGGCTACACCTTC. This encodes CASSPGEDSYGYTF.

The rearrangement uses TRBV19 and TRBJ2-5, with D perhaps matching TRBD1 (7 bases). The V gene's germline CDR1 is LNHDA and CDR2 SQIVND (reference sequence). V lost 3 bases and J lost 5, with 16 bases in between. The CDR3 sequence is 15 residues long. DNA for the CDR3: TGTGCCAGTAGTATCCAGGGGGGAGTGTGGGAGACCCAGTACTTC. Its translation: CASSIQGGVWETQYF.

The chain combines TRBV24-1 with TRBJ2-5; D possibly corresponds to TRBD2 (6 bases). CDR1 and CDR2 (germline): KGHDR, SFDVKD. With 2 bases removed from V and 5 bases from J, the gap between germline ends came to 11 bases. The CDR3 sequence is 14 residues long. DNA for the CDR3: TGTGCCACCAGTGATTCCGGGAGTGCGGAGACCCAGTACTTC. Protein sequence: CATSDSGSAETQYF.

The chain recombines TRBV29-1 with TRBJ2-5; 7 bases are shared with TRBD2. After removal of 7 bases from V and 5 bases from J, the junction contained 4 bases not matched to a gene. The length of the CDR3 is 11 residues. Germline lookup yields CDR1 SQVTM and CDR2 ANQGSEA. The CDR3 spells CSAAGVETQYF. Written as DNA, the CDR3 is TGCAGCGCTGCGGGGGTCGAGACCCAGTACTTC.